These 22 T cell receptor beta chains share one sample of origin, sequenced in a study of CD4 and CD8 cells across lung adenocarcinoma regions. MiXCR was run by TCRdb on the PCR reads, yielding one entry per CDR3 protein. The data hold about 5,200 distinct CDR3 sequences, with around 50% observed a single time. Material: CD4+ T cells from the margin of a lung tumor. Receptors originate from a male donor with lung adenocarcinoma. The CD4 and CD8 labels of this study may be unreliable.

The V call is TRBV10-3, the J call TRBJ2-3; the D is unclear. Looked up from germline, CDR1 is ENHRY and CDR2 is SYGVKD. This CDR3 region has 15 residues. V was shortened by 9 bases and J by 3 bases, with 19 bases between the two germline ends. The chain's CDR3 is CAMGLQAVSTDTQYF. The CDR3, as DNA: TGTGCCATGGGCCTCCAGGCCGTGAGTACAGATACGCAGTATTTT.

J is TRBJ2-5 and V is TRBV7-3; TRBD1 matches at 7 bases. The J call is uncertain, as TRBJ2-7 better fits the DNA end. Germline CDR1 SGHTA, CDR2 FQGTGA. The CDR3 sequence is 15 residues long. The CDR3 DNA reads as TGTGCCAGCAGCTTAGGAGCCGGACAGGACTACGAGCAGTACTTC. Encoded protein: CASSLGAGQDYEQYF.

This clonotype was observed a few times. The rearrangement uses TRBV10-3 and TRBJ2-2; D not certain. The CDR3 covers 13 residues. Per the germline V gene, CDR1 is ENHRY and CDR2 is SYGVKD. The V and J ends lost 6 bases and 0 bases respectively, with 5 bases between them. CDR3 sequence (DNA): TGTGCCATCAGCCCAACGAACACCGGGGAGCTGTTTTTT. The encoded protein is CAISPTNTGELFF.

This chain connects TRBV6-5 to TRBJ2-3, with 15 nucleotides matching TRBD2. This CDR3 is 19 amino acids long. Germline-derived CDR1 and CDR2 are MNHEY and SVGAGI. The trim removed 4 bases at V and 1 base at J, leaving 9 bases unmatched. CDR3 sequence (DNA): TGTGCCAGCAGTTCCACCGGACTAGCGGGGGGGCGACGCACAGATACGCAGTATTTT. Translation gives CASSSTGLAGGRRTDTQYF.

The sample holds many counts of this clonotype. The rearrangement joins TRBV6-1 to TRBJ2-5, with 7 bases identical to TRBD2. The J call is uncertain, as TRBJ2-7 better fits the DNA end. The CDR3 consists of 15 residues. Germline V gene sequence: CDR1 MNHNS, CDR2 SASEGT. The CDR3 coding sequence is TGTGCCAGCAGTGGGGGACTAACCGGAAGCGACGAGCAGTACTTC. It specifies CASSGGLTGSDEQYF.

The chain has TRBV6-1 and TRBJ1-4, with D possibly matching TRBD1 (5 bases). This CDR3 comprises 14 residues. Trimming left V 6 bases short and J 6 bases short, with 14 bases between. The germline V gene encodes CDR1 MNHNS and CDR2 SASEGT. Here the CDR3 DNA reads TGTGCCAGCAGAGTCGGGGGAGGTGATGAAAAACTGTTTTTT. The encoded protein is CASRVGGGDEKLFF.

By sample share, this clonotype is medium-sized. One junction end does not reproduce the germline sequence, and a read error may be involved. The gene calls are TRBV6-1 and TRBJ2-1; a possible D gene is TRBD2 (6 bases). This CDR3 has 13 amino acids. Germline CDR1 MNHNS, CDR2 SASEGT. The CDR3 loop is CASSEAAGLAEYF. The CDR3 nucleotides are TGTGCCAGCAGTGAAGCGGCGGGACTGGCGGAGTACTTC.

The chain is built from TRBV6-5 and TRBJ2-1; 11 nucleotides agree with TRBD2. J was trimmed by 6 bases and V by 0 bases; bases with no gene match: 7. This CDR3 is 17 amino acids long. Looked up from germline, CDR1 is MNHEY and CDR2 is SVGAGI. CDR3: CASSYSLSGGAINEQFF. The CDR3 DNA reads as TGTGCCAGCAGTTACTCGCTTAGCGGGGGGGCTATCAATGAGCAGTTCTTC.

By share, this clonotype ranks as medium-sized. The rearrangement uses TRBV10-2 and TRBJ2-6, with no clear D. Deletions cut 10 bases from V and 2 bases from J, with 9 bases between. CDR1 WSHSY and CDR2 SAAADI come from the germline V gene. This CDR3 region has 13 residues. The CDR3 DNA reads TGCGCCACCACTTATCCTGGGGCCAACGTCCTGACTTTC. Its translation: CATTYPGANVLTF.

V usage is TRBV5-1 and J usage is TRBJ2-3; 8 nucleotides line up with TRBD1. This CDR3 contains 20 residues. The trim removed 4 bases at V and 4 bases at J, leaving 23 bases unmatched. Germline CDR1 and CDR2: SGHRS and YFSETQ. The CDR3 protein is CASSGGYFQGAGSLADTQYF. CDR3 coding DNA: TGCGCCAGCAGCGGGGGGTACTTTCAGGGGGCGGGATCGTTAGCAGATACGCAGTATTTT.

The rearrangement uses TRBV5-1 and TRBJ2-3; 7 nucleotides line up with TRBD1. The CDR3 totals 16 residues. In germline, CDR1 is SGHRS, CDR2 YFSETQ. V lost 0 bases and J lost 1; bases outside the gene matches: 5. The CDR3 DNA sequence: TGCGCCAGCAGCTTGGGGACAGGTCGGCGCACAGATACGCAGTATTTT. Protein: CASSLGTGRRTDTQYF.

This clonotype has just one count. The chain combines TRBV6-4 with TRBJ2-3, with a tentative D call TRBD2 (7 bases). Deletions cut 9 bases from V and 5 bases from J, with 21 bases between. The length of the CDR3 is 15 residues. Per germline, CDR1 MRHNA and CDR2 SNTAGT. The CDR3 DNA sequence: TGTGCCAGGGGTGACGGGGGCGGGAGCCAAGATACGCAGTATTTT. Protein: CARGDGGGSQDTQYF.

This clonotype was seen a few times. The chain recombines TRBV15 with TRBJ2-5, with TRBD2 as a possible D gene (5 bases). The CDR3 loop spans 11 amino acids. Germline CDR1 is LNHNV and CDR2 is YYDKDF (reference sequence). V was pared by 11 bases and J by 5 bases, with 12 bases between. This CDR3 reads CAVGERETQYF. The CDR3 DNA reads as TGTGCCGTTGGAGAGCGGGAGACCCAGTACTTC. The full variable domain, in which reference TRBV15 and TRBJ2-5 provide the parts outside the CDR3, is DAMVIQNPRYQVTQFGKPVTLSCSQTLNHNVMYWYQQKSSQAPKLLFHYYDKDFNNEADTPDNFQSRRPNTSFCFLDIRSPGLGDTAMYLCAVGERETQYFGPGTRLLVL.

This clonotype counts as medium-sized. The CDR3, as DNA: TGCGCCAGCAGTTCTACGTCTAGAGGCAATGAGCAGTTCTTC. Its translation is CASSSTSRGNEQFF. The J gene is TRBJ2-1, the V gene TRBV10-1; no clear D. The length of the CDR3 is 14 residues. Per germline, CDR1 WNHNN and CDR2 SYGVQD (reference sequence). Trimming pared 5 bases from V and 6 bases from J, leaving 14 bases between.

In its sample, this clonotype was seen once. The V call is TRBV7-2, the J call TRBJ2-1; a possible D gene is TRBD1 (5 bases). The J call is uncertain, as TRBJ2-7 better fits the DNA end. Per germline, CDR1 SGHTA and CDR2 FQGNSA. This CDR3 region has 15 residues. The CDR3 loop reads CASMPGQLGYYEQYF. The CDR3 region has the DNA TGTGCCAGCATGCCAGGGCAACTGGGATACTACGAGCAGTACTTC.

This clonotype is classed as medium-sized (0.01 to 0.1%). J is TRBJ2-1 and V is TRBV6-1; 12 positions match TRBD2. The junction had 7 bases not matched to a gene; V was cut back by 5 bases and J by 8 bases. This CDR3 spans 15 amino acids. Germline V gene sequence: CDR1 MNHNS, CDR2 SASEGT. In nucleotides, the CDR3 is TGTGCCAGCAGTAAACTAGCGGGAGGAGGCGATGAGCAGTTCTTC. It is translated as CASSKLAGGGDEQFF.

J is TRBJ1-1 and V is TRBV3-1, with TRBD1 identical over 7 bases. After removal of 3 bases from V and 1 base from J, the junction contained 5 bases not matched to a gene. Germline V gives CDR1 LGHDT, CDR2 YNNKEL (reference sequence). CDR3 length: 15 amino acids. The CDR3 is CASSHHDRANTEAFF. Written as DNA, the CDR3 is TGTGCCAGCAGCCACCATGACAGGGCGAACACTGAAGCTTTCTTT.

Judged by abundance, this clonotype is medium-sized (0.01 to 0.1%). This chain connects TRBV4-1 to TRBJ2-5; D possibly corresponds to TRBD1 (5 bases). Per the germline V gene, CDR1 is MGHRA and CDR2 is YSYEKL. CDR3 length: 15 residues. Trimming shortened V by 4 bases and J by 4 bases, and 16 bases separated the two germline ends. Here the CDR3 DNA reads TGCGCCAGCAGCCCAGAAGGGGATCCCCGAGAGACCCAGTACTTC. As protein: CASSPEGDPRETQYF.

The V gene is TRBV6-1, the J gene TRBJ2-7; 8 nucleotides agree with TRBD2. The ends lost 5 bases at V and 0 bases at J; junction bases unmatched: 6. Germline assignment: CDR1 MNHNS and CDR2 SASEGT. The CDR3 extends over 15 amino acids. The CDR3, as DNA: TGTGCCAGCAGTCCTTCGGGACTAGGCTCCTACGAGCAGTACTTC. Its translation is CASSPSGLGSYEQYF.

By sample fraction, this clonotype is medium-sized (0.01 to 0.1%). J is TRBJ2-5 and V is TRBV4-1, with D hard to call. The CDR3 is made up of 9 amino acids. V lost 4 bases and J lost 12, with 6 bases in between. The V gene's germline CDR1 is MGHRA and CDR2 YSYEKL. The CDR3, as DNA: TGCGCCAGCAGCCCCCCTGAGTACTTC. It is translated as CASSPPEYF.

With regard to this clonotype: Mismatch with germline at one junction end may stem from a read error. This CDR3 reads CASSDGSGSKNTQYF. Here the CDR3 DNA reads TGTGCCAGCAGTGACGGGAGCGGGAGTAAAAACACGCAGTACTTT. The V gene is TRBV6-4, the J gene TRBJ2-3; 8 positions agree with TRBD2. Germline values: CDR1 MRHNA, CDR2 SNTAGT. The length of the CDR3 is 15 residues.

This clonotype was counted a few times. This clone may be a read error of a much larger clone one base away. V gene TRBV6-1 combines with J gene TRBJ2-5; D uncertain. This CDR3 has 14 residues. Looked up from germline, CDR1 is MNHNS and CDR2 is SASEGT. V was trimmed by 2 bases and J by 11 bases, leaving 18 bases between them. The CDR3 region has the DNA TGTGCCAGCAGTGAAATCGGTACTGTTGATGAGCAGTACTTC. Translation gives CASSEIGTVDEQYF.